A selection of T cell receptor beta chains follows, all from one sample in a study of OX40 agonist ivuxolimab in advanced cancers. TCRdb's copy holds only in-frame clones and misses some; the assay was immunoSEQ multiplex PCR. The sample includes under 95,000 clones, approximately 89% of them seen just once. Material: CD4+ or CD8+ T cells sorted from blood, obtained in a trial of the OX40 agonist ivuxolimab. The receptors stem from an adult with an advanced solid tumor such as melanoma, head and neck, liver or kidney cancer. CDR3s include the opening cysteine and the closing phenylalanine or tryptophan. A D gene is named only where the DNA matches it firmly. Clone size is not always given. Where it is, it says once, few, many or a class for expanded clones.

v_call	j_call	d_call	clone_size	cdr3_aa	cdr3_nt
TRBV6-6	TRBJ2-5	NA	NA	CASSYARSQETQYF	TGTGCCAGCAGTTACGCCCGCTCACAAGAGACCCAGTACTTC
TRBV5-1	TRBJ1-6	TRBD1	NA	CASEHAYMTGRLSSYNSPLHF	TGCGCCAGCGAGCACGCCTATATGACAGGGCGACTTAGCTCCTATAATTCACCCCTCCACTTT
TRBV6-1	TRBJ2-1	NA	NA	CASRESGTRSYNEQFF	TGTGCCAGCAGAGAATCCGGGACCCGCTCCTACAATGAGCAGTTCTTC
TRBV5-1	TRBJ1-2	NA	NA	CASSLNQAWGYTF	TGCGCCAGCAGCTTGAACCAGGCCTGGGGCTACACCTTC
TRBV6-1	TRBJ2-7	TRBD2	once	CASSEVSGRAYEQYF	TGTGCCAGCAGTGAAGTGAGCGGGAGGGCTTACGAGCAGTACTTC
TRBV5-1	TRBJ1-5	TRBD1	once	CASSPGQDNQPQHF	TGCGCCAGCAGCCCGGGACAGGACAATCAGCCCCAGCATTTT
TRBV7-8	TRBJ2-5	TRBD2	NA	CASSLSGLAGGKETQYF	TGTGCCAGCAGCTTATCGGGGCTAGCGGGGGGAAAAGAGACCCAGTACTTC
TRBV5-4	TRBJ1-6	NA	NA	CASSSSRVLSPLHF	TGTGCCAGCAGTTCTTCAAGGGTACTTTCACCCCTCCACTTT
TRBV19	TRBJ1-2	TRBD1	NA	CASSRGQLTYGYTF	TGTGCCAGTAGCCGGGGACAGCTGACATATGGCTACACCTTC
TRBV19	TRBJ2-7	TRBD2	NA	CASREGLAEKQYF	TGTGCCAGTAGGGAAGGACTAGCGGAAAAACAGTACTTC
TRBV10-1	TRBJ1-6	NA	NA	CASSELEEGLVLIALHF	TGCGCCAGCAGTGAGTTGGAAGAGGGGCTAGTATTAATAGCCCTCCACTTT
TRBV7-9	TRBJ1-3	NA	NA	CASSLAWGGDTIYF	TGTGCCAGCAGCTTAGCATGGGGCGGGGACACCATATATTTT
TRBV5-4	TRBJ2-5	NA	NA	CASSFSLLQETQYF	TGTGCCAGCAGCTTTTCTCTGCTTCAAGAGACCCAGTACTTC
TRBV4-2	TRBJ2-7	TRBD2	NA	CASSQGLAGRGEQYF	TGTGCCAGCAGCCAGGGGCTAGCGGGGCGTGGCGAGCAGTACTTC
TRBV29-1	TRBJ2-7	NA	NA	CSVAGQVNYEQYF	TGCAGCGTCGCCGGTCAGGTTAACTACGAGCAGTACTTC
TRBV28	TRBJ1-5	NA	many	CASSPLRVATPNQPQHF	TGTGCCAGCAGTCCACTTCGCGTGGCTACTCCTAATCAGCCCCAGCATTTT
TRBV10-1	TRBJ1-1	NA	NA	CASSTGLNTEAFF	TGCGCCAGCAGCACAGGCCTGAACACTGAAGCTTTCTTT
TRBV9	TRBJ2-7	TRBD2	NA	CASSAPGTSGSGEQYF	TGTGCCAGCAGCGCTCCAGGGACTAGCGGGAGTGGCGAGCAGTACTTC
TRBV18	TRBJ2-5	NA	NA	CASSPVGVQETQYF	TGTGCCAGCTCACCTGTGGGGGTTCAAGAGACCCAGTACTTC
TRBV10-3	TRBJ1-5	NA	NA	CAIRDSRDQPQHF	TGTGCCATCAGAGATTCTCGTGATCAGCCCCAGCATTTT
TRBV9	TRBJ2-7	TRBD2	NA	CASSVSSGRASYEQYF	TGTGCCAGCAGCGTATCTAGCGGGAGAGCTTCCTACGAGCAGTACTTC
TRBV9	TRBJ2-1	TRBD2	NA	CASSLRTSGGEQFF	TGTGCCAGCAGCCTACGGACTAGCGGGGGAGAACAGTTCTTC
TRBV5-1	TRBJ1-2	NA	once	CASSQDRNFYGYTF	TGCGCCAGCAGCCAAGACAGGAACTTCTATGGCTACACCTTC
TRBV27	TRBJ2-1	TRBD1	NA	CASSSRDRFDEQFF	TGTGCCAGCAGTTCACGGGACAGGTTTGATGAGCAGTTCTTC
TRBV19	TRBJ1-2	NA	NA	CASSISYGGYTF	TGTGCCAGTAGTATCAGTTATGGTGGCTACACCTTC
TRBV30	TRBJ1-2	NA	NA	CAWSKPAGASYGYTF	TGTGCCTGGAGTAAACCGGCAGGCGCAAGCTATGGCTACACCTTC
TRBV19	TRBJ2-5	NA	NA	CASRKDRDFETQYF	TGTGCCAGTAGGAAAGATAGGGACTTTGAGACCCAGTACTTC
TRBV5-4	TRBJ2-1	NA	once	CASSPSRSAGEQFF	TGTGCCAGCAGCCCCTCCAGGTCGGCGGGAGAGCAGTTCTTC
TRBV18	TRBJ2-1	TRBD1	NA	CASSPLAQGTHNEQFF	TGTGCCAGCTCACCATTGGCACAGGGGACGCACAATGAGCAGTTCTTC
TRBV5-6	TRBJ2-1	NA	NA	CASSPRGPRSYNEQFF	TGTGCCAGCAGCCCGCGGGGGCCGAGGTCCTACAATGAGCAGTTCTTC
TRBV5-1	TRBJ2-7	TRBD2	NA	CASSLAVAGPPSYEQYF	TGCGCCAGCAGCTTGGCCGTAGCGGGACCCCCCTCCTACGAGCAGTACTTC